This record covers a single T cell receptor (beta chain). This sample was taken from a study of T cell responses to AZD1222 COVID-19 vaccine. Looking at the study overall: Analysis merged second doses at about 4 or about 12 weeks.

Sequenced by immunoSEQ multiplex PCR; TCRdb stores in-frame clones only, minus some. The repertoire holds 97,000 or so clones, with around 83% as singletons. Germline V gene lookup returns CDR1 LGHDT and CDR2 YNNKEL (reference sequence). V was pared by 2 bases and J by 2 bases, with 4 bases of the junction left unmatched. The CDR3 is 15 amino acids. The clonotype originates from an adult in good health. This rearrangement joins TRBV3-1 (or the pseudogene TRBV3-2) to TRBJ2-7; 9 nucleotides match TRBD1. The sample was peripheral blood, taken on day 0 of AZD1222 vaccination. The DNA for the CDR3 is TGTGCCAGCAGCCAATGGGGACAGGGCCCCTACGAGCAGTACTTC. This sequence encodes CASSQWGQGPYEQYF.